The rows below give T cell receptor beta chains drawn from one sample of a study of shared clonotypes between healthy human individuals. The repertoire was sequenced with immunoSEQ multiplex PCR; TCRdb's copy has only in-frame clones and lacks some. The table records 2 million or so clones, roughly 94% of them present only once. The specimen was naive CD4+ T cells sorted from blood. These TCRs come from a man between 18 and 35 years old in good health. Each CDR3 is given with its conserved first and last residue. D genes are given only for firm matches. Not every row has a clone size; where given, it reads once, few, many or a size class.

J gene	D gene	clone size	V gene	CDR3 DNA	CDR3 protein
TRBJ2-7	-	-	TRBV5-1	TGCGCCAGCAGCCCCGCCGCGGGGTCTATGTCCTACGAGCAGTACTTC	CASSPAAGSMSYEQYF
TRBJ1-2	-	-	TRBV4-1	TGCGCCAGCAGCCATGCCGCCAGGAGGGAAGGCTACACCTTC	CASSHAARREGYTF
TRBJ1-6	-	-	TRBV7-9	TGTGCCAGCAGCTTAAGGCTTTCACCCCTCCACTTT	CASSLRLSPLHF
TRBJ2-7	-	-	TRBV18	TGTGCCAGCTCACCATCATTCTACGAGCAGTACTTC	CASSPSFYEQYF
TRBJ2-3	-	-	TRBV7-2	TGTGCCAGCAGCTTAGGCGGGGCCCAGGATACGCAGTATTTT	CASSLGGAQDTQYF
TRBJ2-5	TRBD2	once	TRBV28	TGTGCCAGCAGTTTTCTGTCGGGGGGGCGTCAAGAGACCCAGTACTTC	CASSFLSGGRQETQYF
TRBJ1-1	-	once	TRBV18	TGTGCCAGCTCACCACCGGGCAGGCCCTCCACTGAAGCTTTCTTT	CASSPPGRPSTEAFF
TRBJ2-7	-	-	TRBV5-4	TGTGCCAGCAGCGCCCCCGGGGCCGGCGAGCAGTACTTC	CASSAPGAGEQYF
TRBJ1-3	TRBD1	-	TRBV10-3	TGTGCCATCAGTGGGACAGGGGGAAACACCATATATTTT	CAISGTGGNTIYF
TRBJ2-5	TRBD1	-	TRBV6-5	TGTGCCAGCAGTTATGGACAGGGCCACGAGACCCAGTACTTC	CASSYGQGHETQYF
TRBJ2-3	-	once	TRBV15	TGTGCCACCAGCGACCCTGCTAGCGCCGTGGCAGATACGCAGTATTTT	CATSDPASAVADTQYF
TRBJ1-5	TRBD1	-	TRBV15	TGTGCCACCACACTGGGACAGGGGGGAAATCAGCCCCAGCATTTT	CATTLGQGGNQPQHF
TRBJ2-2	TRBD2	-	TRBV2	TGTGCCAGCAGTGACTGGGCGGGGGAAACCGGGGAGCTGTTTTTT	CASSDWAGETGELFF
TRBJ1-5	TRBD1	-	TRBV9	TGTGCCAGCAGCGTAGGGGGACAGCAAGGTCAGCCCCAGCATTTT	CASSVGGQQGQPQHF
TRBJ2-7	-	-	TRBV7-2	TGTGCCAGCAGCTTTTCAGGCCGCGAGCAGTACTTC	CASSFSGREQYF
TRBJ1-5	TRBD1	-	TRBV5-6	TGTGCCAGCAGCCCCGGGACAGCCTCTCAGCCCCAGCATTTT	CASSPGTASQPQHF
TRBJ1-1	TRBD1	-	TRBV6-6	TGTGCCAGCAGTTCAACAGGGGGCGGAGGGACTGAAGCTTTCTTT	CASSSTGGGGTEAFF
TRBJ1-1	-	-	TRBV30	TGTGCCTGGAGTGTACGGGTTGAAGCTTTCTTT	CAWSVRVEAFF
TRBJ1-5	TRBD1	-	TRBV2	TGTGCCAGCAGTCCGACAGGGGATACGCCCCAGCATTTT	CASSPTGDTPQHF
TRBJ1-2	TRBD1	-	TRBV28	TGTGCCAGCAGTTTTCGGGGGACAGGTAGCTACTATGGCTACACCTTC	CASSFRGTGSYYGYTF
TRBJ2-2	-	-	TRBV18	TGTGCCAGCTCACCGATGACTCCTAACACCGGGGAGCTGTTTTTT	CASSPMTPNTGELFF
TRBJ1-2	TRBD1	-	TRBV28	TGTGCCAGCAGTTTGCCAGGACAGGGAGGAGGCTACACCTTC	CASSLPGQGGGYTF
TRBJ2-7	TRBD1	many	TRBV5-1	TGCGCCAGCAGCTCATTCGGACTGCCAGGACAGGCGGTCTACGAGCAGTACTTC	CASSSFGLPGQAVYEQYF
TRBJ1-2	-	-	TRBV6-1	TGTGCCAGCAGTGAGTCACCTAACTATGGCTACACCTTC	CASSESPNYGYTF
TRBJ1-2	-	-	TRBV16	TGTGCCAGCAGCCCCTCAGGGACACGATCTAACTATGGCTACACCTTC	CASSPSGTRSNYGYTF
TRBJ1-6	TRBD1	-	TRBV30	TGTGCCTGGGCCCAGGGGGCTGATTCACCCCTCCACTTT	CAWAQGADSPLHF
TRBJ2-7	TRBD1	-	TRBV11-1	TGTGCCAGCAGCGATACCGGGACAGGGGGGGCCGAGCAGTACTTC	CASSDTGTGGAEQYF
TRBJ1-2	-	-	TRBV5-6	TGTGCCAGCAGCTTGAACAGGGTGGTTGGCTACACCTTC	CASSLNRVVGYTF
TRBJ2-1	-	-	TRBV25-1	TGTGCCAGCAGTGAAGTCCGGGGAAACCCCAATGAGCAGTTCTTC	CASSEVRGNPNEQFF
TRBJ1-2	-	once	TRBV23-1	TGCGCCAGCAGTCGTACAGATGGCTACACCTTC	CASSRTDGYTF
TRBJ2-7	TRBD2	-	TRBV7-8	TGTGCCAGCAGCCGACTAGCGGCGTCCTACGAGCAGTACTTC	CASSRLAASYEQYF
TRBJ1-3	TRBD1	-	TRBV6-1	TGTGCCAGCAGTGAAGGGGACAGCTCTGGAAACACCATATATTTT	CASSEGDSSGNTIYF
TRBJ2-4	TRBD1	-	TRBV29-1	TGCAGCGTAGCTACAGGGGGCGTTGGAAACATTCAGTACTTC	CSVATGGVGNIQYF
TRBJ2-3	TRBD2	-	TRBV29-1	TGCAGCGTTGGGACTAGGGCCACAGATACGCAGTATTTT	CSVGTRATDTQYF
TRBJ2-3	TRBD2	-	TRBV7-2	TGTGCCAGCAGCTTAGACCTAGCGGGAGCAAGGGATACGCAGTATTTT	CASSLDLAGARDTQYF
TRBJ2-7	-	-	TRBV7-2	TGTGCCAGCAGCTACGGGGGCGGGCCGCTGTACTTC	CASSYGGGPLYF
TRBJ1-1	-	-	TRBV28	TGTGCCAGCAGGCCCGGGACGGCGAACACTGAAGCTTTCTTT	CASRPGTANTEAFF
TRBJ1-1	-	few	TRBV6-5	TGTGCCAGCAGTTCGCCTCAGGGCACTGAAGCTTTCTTT	CASSSPQGTEAFF
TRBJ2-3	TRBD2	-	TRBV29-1	TGCAGCGTTACCACCGGACTAGCGACGGCAGATACGCAGTATTTT	CSVTTGLATADTQYF
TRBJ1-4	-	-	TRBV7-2	TGTGCCAGCAGCCGGACTGGACTCGCCGAAAAACTGTTTTTT	CASSRTGLAEKLFF
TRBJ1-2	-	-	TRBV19	TGTGCCTCTTCTTTGGGAAGGGGGTATGGCTACACCTTC	CASSLGRGYGYTF
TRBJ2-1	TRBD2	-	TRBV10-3	TGTGCCATCATGACTAGCGGGAGGGTGGGAGGTGACAATGAGCAGTTCTTC	CAIMTSGRVGGDNEQFF
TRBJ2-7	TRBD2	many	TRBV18	TGTGCCAGCTCGGTTAGCGGGACCCAATCCGAGCAGTACTTC	CASSVSGTQSEQYF
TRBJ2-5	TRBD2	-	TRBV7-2	TGTGCCAGCAGCTTTAACCCCGGGGGGGCGAAAGAGACCCAGTACTTC	CASSFNPGGAKETQYF
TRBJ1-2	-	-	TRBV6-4	TGTGCCAGCAGTGAGGGTACAGGGAACTATGGCTACACCTTC	CASSEGTGNYGYTF
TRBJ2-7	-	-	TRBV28	TGTGCCAGCAGTTTATCCCTAGACAGACCTGAACGTGAGCAGTACTTC	CASSLSLDRPEREQYF
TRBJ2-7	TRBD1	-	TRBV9	TGTGCCAGCAGCGGCGACAGGGTCTCCTACGAGCAGTACTTC	CASSGDRVSYEQYF